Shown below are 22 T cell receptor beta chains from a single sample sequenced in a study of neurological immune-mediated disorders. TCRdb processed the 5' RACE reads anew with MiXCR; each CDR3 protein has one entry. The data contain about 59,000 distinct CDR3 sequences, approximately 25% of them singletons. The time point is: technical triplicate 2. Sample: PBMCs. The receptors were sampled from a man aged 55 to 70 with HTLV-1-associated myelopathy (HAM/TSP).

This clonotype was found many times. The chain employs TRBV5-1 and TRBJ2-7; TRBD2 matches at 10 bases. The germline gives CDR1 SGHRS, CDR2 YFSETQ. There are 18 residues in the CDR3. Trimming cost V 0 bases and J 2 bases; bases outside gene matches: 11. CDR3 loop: CASSLVSSGRIGAYEQYF. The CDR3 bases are TGCGCCAGCAGCTTGGTTTCTAGCGGGAGAATCGGGGCCTACGAGCAGTACTTC.

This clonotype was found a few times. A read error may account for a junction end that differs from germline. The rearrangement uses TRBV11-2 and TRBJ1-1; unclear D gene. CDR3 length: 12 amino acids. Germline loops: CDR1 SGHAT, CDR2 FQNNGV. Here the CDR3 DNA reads TGTGCCAGCAGCCTAGATTATCTGCAGGCTTTCTTT. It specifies CASSLDYLQAFF.

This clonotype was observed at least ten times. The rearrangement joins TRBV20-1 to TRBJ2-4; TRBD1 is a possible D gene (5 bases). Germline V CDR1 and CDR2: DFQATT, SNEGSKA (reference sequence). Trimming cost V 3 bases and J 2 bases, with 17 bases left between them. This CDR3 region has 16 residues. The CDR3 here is CSASLSPQGPKNIQYF. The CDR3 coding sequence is TGCAGTGCTAGTCTTAGTCCCCAGGGTCCCAAAAACATTCAGTACTTC.

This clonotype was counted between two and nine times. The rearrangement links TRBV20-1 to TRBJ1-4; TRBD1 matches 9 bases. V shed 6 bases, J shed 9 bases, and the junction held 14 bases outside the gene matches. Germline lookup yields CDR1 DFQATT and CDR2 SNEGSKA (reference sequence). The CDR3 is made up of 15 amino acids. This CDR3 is CSATPPGQGTKKLFF. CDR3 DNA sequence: TGCAGTGCAACCCCTCCGGGACAGGGTACGAAAAAACTGTTTTTT.

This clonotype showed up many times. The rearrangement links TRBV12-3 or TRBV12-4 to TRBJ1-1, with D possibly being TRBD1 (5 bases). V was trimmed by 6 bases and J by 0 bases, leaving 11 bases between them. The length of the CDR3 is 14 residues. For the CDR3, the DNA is TGTGCCAGCAGGGCAGGGAATTTGAACACTGAAGCTTTCTTT. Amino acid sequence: CASRAGNLNTEAFF.

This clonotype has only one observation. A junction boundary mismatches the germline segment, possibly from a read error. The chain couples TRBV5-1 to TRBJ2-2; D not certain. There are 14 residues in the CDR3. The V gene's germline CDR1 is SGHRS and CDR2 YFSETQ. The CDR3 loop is CASSLESPDGELFF. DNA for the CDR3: TGCGCTAGCAGCTTGGAAAGTCCCGACGGGGAGCTGTTTTTT.

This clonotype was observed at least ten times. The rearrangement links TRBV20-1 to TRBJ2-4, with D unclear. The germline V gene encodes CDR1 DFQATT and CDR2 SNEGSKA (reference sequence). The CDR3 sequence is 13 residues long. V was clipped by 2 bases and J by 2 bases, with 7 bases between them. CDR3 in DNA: TGCAGTGCTAGACGGGTTTCCAAAAACATTCAGTACTTC. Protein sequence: CSARRVSKNIQYF.

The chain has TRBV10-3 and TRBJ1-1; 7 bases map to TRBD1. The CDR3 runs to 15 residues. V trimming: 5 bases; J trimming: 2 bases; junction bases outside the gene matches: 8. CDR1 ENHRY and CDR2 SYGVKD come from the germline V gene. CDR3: CAISSSRTGNTEAFF. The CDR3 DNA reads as TGTGCCATCAGTTCCTCCAGGACAGGCAACACTGAAGCTTTCTTT.

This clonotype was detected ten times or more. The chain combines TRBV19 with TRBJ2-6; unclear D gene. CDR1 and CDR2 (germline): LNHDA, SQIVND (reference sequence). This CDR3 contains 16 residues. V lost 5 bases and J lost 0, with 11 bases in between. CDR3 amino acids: CASSPARHSGANVLTF. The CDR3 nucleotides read TGTGCCAGTAGTCCCGCCCGACACTCTGGGGCCAACGTCCTGACTTTC.

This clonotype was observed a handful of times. The CDR3 here is CASSPPDSYNEQFF. Written as DNA, the CDR3 is TGTGCCAGCTCACCGCCCGACTCCTACAATGAGCAGTTCTTC. This chain connects TRBV18 to TRBJ2-1; the D is unclear. Trimming cost V 3 bases and J 0 bases, with 6 bases left between them. The CDR3 has 14 amino acids. The germline V gene encodes CDR1 KGHSH and CDR2 LQKENI.

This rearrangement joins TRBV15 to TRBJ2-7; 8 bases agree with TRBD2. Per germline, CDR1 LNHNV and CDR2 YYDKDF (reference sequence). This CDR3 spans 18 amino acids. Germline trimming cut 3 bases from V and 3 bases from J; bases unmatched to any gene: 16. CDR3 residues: CATSREMRPAGVGYEQYF. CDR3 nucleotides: TGTGCCACCAGCAGGGAGATGAGGCCAGCGGGAGTTGGCTACGAGCAGTACTTC.

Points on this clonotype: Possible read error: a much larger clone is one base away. CDR3 loop: CASSWGQGEYEKYF. The CDR3 bases are TGCGCCAGCAGCTGGGGACAGGGGGAGTACGAGAAGTACTTC. This sequence joins TRBV5-1 and TRBJ2-7; 11 nucleotides align to TRBD1. CDR1 and CDR2 (germline): SGHRS, YFSETQ. The CDR3 contains 14 residues.

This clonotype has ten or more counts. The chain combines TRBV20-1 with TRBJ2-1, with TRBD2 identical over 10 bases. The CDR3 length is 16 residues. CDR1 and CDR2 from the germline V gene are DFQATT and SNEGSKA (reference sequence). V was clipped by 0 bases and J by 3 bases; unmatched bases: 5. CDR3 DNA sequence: TGCAGTGCTAGAGACAGACTAGCGGGTAACTACAATGAGCAGTTCTTC. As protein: CSARDRLAGNYNEQFF.

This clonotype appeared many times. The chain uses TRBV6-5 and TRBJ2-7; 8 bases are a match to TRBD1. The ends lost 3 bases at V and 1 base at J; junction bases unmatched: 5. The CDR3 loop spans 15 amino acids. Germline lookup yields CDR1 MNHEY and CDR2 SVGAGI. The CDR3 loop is CASSYGTGLSYEQYF. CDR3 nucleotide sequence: TGTGCCAGCAGTTATGGGACAGGCCTTTCCTACGAGCAGTACTTC.

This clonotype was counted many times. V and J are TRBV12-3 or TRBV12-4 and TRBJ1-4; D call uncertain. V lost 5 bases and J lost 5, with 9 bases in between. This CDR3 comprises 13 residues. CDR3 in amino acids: CASSPIENEKLFF. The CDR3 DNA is TGTGCCAGCAGTCCCATAGAGAATGAAAAACTGTTTTTT.

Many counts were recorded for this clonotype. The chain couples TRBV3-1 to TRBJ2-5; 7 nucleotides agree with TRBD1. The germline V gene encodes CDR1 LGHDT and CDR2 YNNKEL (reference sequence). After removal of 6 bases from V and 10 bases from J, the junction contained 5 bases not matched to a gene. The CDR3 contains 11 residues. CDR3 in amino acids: CASRLRDSQYF. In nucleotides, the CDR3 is TGTGCCAGCAGGTTACGGGACAGCCAGTACTTC.

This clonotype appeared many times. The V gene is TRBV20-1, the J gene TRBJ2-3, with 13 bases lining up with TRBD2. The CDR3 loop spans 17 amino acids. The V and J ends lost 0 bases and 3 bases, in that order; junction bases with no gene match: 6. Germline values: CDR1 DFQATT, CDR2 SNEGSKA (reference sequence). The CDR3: CSARDAGTSGVTDTQYF. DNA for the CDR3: TGCAGTGCTAGAGATGCCGGGACTAGCGGGGTTACAGATACGCAGTATTTT.

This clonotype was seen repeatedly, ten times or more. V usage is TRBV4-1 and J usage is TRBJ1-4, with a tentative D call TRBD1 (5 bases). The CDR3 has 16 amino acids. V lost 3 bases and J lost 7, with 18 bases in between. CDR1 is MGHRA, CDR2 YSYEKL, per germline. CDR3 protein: CASSHGPRALTEKLFF. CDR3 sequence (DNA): TGCGCCAGCAGCCATGGGCCCAGGGCATTGACTGAAAAACTGTTTTTT.

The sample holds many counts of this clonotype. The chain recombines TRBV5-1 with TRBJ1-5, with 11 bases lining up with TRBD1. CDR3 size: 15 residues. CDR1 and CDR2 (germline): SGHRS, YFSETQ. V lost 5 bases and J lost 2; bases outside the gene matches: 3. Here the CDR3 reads CASSWTGGGNQPQHF. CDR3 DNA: TGCGCCAGCAGTTGGACAGGGGGCGGCAATCAGCCCCAGCATTTT.

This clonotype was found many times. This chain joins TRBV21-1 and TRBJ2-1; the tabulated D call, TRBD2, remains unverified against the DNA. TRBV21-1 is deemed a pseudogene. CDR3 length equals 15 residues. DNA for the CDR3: TGTGCCAGCAGCAAAGTACTAGCGGGAGAGAAGGAGCAGTTCTTC. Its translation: CASSKVLAGEKEQFF.

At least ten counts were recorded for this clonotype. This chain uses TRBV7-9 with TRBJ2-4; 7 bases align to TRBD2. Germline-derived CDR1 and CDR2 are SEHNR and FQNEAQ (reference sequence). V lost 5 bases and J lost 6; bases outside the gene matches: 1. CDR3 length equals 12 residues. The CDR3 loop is CASSPGGNIQYF. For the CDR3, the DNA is TGTGCCAGCAGCCCGGGGGGAAACATTCAGTACTTC.

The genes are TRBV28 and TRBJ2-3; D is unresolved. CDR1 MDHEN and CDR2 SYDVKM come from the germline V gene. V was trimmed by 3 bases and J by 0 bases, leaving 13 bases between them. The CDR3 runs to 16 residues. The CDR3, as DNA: TGTGCCAGCAGTTTTGACTTACGCCCTAGCACAGATACGCAGTATTTT. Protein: CASSFDLRPSTDTQYF.